The rows below give T cell receptor beta chains drawn from one sample of a study of cytomegalovirus exposure and HLA in healthy donors. Measured with immunoSEQ multiplex PCR; TCRdb has only the in-frame clones, and not every one. In the table there are more than 80,000 clones, 65% to 85% of which are singletons. The specimen sequenced was PBMCs. The receptors derive from a female donor in good health and CMV-seropositive. Each CDR3 is given with its conserved first and last residue. The D gene is left open where the match is weak. Rows may omit the clone size; those that give it use once, few, many or a size class.

cdr3_length j_call v_call clone_size d_call cdr3_nt cdr3_aa
16 TRBJ1-2 TRBV9 NA TRBD1 TGTGCCAGCACCCTTACTGGGACAGGGCCAGTCTATGGCTACACCTTC CASTLTGTGPVYGYTF
15 TRBJ1-2 TRBV19 NA TRBD1 TGTGCCAGTAGTATCCCGGACAGGGGCGACTATGGCTACACCTTC CASSIPDRGDYGYTF
15 TRBJ2-7 TRBV28 few NA TGTGCCAGCAGTTTTGGGGGGGCTTACTCCTACGAGCAGTACTTC CASSFGGAYSYEQYF
16 TRBJ2-7 TRBV5-1 NA TRBD2 TGCGCCAGCAGCTTGGCCCCGTCTAGCGGGTACCGAGAGCAGTACTTC CASSLAPSSGYREQYF
15 TRBJ1-2 TRBV30 NA TRBD1 TGTGCCTGGAGGACTTGGCGAGGGGGCGTCTATGGCTACACCTTC CAWRTWRGGVYGYTF
15 TRBJ2-2 TRBV15 NA TRBD1 TGTGCCACCAGCCCCAGGACAGGGTTTAGCGAGGAGCTGTTTTTT CATSPRTGFSEELFF
15 TRBJ1-3 TRBV10-2 NA NA TGCGCCAGCAGTGAGCTGGGGGCGGTGGGAAACACCATATATTTT CASSELGAVGNTIYF
19 TRBJ1-3 TRBV10-3 NA NA TGTGCCATCAGTGAGAACCGACTTGAAAAGGCCGAAAACTTAGCGGCCATATATTTT CAISENRLEKAENLAAIYF
18 TRBJ1-6 TRBV10-1 NA TRBD1 TGCGCCAGCCCTCTCGGGACAGGGAAAGACTCCTATAATTCACCTCTCCACTTT CASPLGTGKDSYNSPLHF
16 TRBJ2-5 TRBV5-1 NA NA TGCGCCAGCAGCGGACCCCCAGGGCCAGGAGAAGAGACCCAGTACTTC CASSGPPGPGEETQYF
19 TRBJ2-5 TRBV11-2 NA TRBD2 TGTGCCAGCAGCTTGGGGGAATTCCCGGGGACTAGCGGCCAAGAGACCCAGTACTTC CASSLGEFPGTSGQETQYF
16 TRBJ1-5 TRBV11-3 NA NA TGTGCCAGCAGCTTAGAGTATGAGGGTGGCAATCAGCCCCAGCATTTT CASSLEYEGGNQPQHF
13 TRBJ1-6 TRBV29-1 few NA TGCAGCGTTGAGGCAGGGAAGGGTTCACCCCTCCACTTT CSVEAGKGSPLHF
13 TRBJ1-5 TRBV5-6 few TRBD1 TGTGCCAGCAGCATACAGGGGGACCAGCCCCAGCATTTT CASSIQGDQPQHF